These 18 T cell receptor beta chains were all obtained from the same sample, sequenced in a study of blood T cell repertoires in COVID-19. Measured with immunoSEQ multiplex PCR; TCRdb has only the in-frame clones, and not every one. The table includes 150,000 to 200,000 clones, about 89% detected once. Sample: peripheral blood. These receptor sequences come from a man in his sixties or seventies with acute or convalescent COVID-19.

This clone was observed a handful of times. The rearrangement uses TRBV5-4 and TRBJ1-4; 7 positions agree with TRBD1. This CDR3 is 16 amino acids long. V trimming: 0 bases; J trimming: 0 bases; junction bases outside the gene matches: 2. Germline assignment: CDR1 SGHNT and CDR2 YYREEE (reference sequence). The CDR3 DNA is TGTGCCAGCAGCTTGGGCAGGGGGGCAACTAATGAAAAACTGTTTTTT. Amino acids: CASSLGRGATNEKLFF.

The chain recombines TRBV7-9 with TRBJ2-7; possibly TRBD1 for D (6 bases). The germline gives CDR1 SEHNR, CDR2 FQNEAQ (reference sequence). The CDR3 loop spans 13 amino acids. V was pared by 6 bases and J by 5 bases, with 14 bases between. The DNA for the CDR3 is TGTGCCAGCAGTCCTCAAGGGGGTGACGAGCAGTACTTC. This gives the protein CASSPQGGDEQYF.

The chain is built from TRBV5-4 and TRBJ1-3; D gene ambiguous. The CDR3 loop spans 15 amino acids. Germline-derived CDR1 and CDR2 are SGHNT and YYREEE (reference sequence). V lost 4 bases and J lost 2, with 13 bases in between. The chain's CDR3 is CASSLAGSAGNTIYF. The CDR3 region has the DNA TGTGCCAGCAGCCTGGCCGGGTCGGCTGGAAACACCATATATTTT.

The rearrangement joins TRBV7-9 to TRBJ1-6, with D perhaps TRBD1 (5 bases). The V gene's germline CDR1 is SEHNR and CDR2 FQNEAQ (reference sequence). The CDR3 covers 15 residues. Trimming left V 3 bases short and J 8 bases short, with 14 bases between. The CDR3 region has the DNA TGTGCCAGCAGCTTCGGGGGTGGTGGAGATTCACCCCTCCACTTT. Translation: CASSFGGGGDSPLHF.

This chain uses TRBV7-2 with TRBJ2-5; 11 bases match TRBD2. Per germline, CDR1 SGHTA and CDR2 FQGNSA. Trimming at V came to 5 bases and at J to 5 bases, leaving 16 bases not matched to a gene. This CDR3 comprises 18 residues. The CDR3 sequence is CASSPRRLAGGREETQYF. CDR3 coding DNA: TGTGCCAGCAGCCCTCGGCGGCTAGCGGGGGGAAGAGAGGAGACCCAGTACTTC.

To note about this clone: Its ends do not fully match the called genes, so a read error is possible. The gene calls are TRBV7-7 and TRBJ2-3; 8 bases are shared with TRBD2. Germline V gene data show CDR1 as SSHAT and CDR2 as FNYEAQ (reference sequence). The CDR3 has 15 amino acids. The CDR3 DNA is TGTGCTAGCAGCCTCACTAGCGGTCGCACAGATACGCAGTATTTT. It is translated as CASSLTSGRTDTQYF. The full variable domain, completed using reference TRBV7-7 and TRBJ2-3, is GAGVSQSPRYKVTKRGQDVTLRCDPISSHATLYWYQQALGQGPEFLTYFNYEAQPDKSGLPSDRFSAERPEGSISTLTIQRTEQRDSAMYRCASSLTSGRTDTQYFGPGTRLTVL.

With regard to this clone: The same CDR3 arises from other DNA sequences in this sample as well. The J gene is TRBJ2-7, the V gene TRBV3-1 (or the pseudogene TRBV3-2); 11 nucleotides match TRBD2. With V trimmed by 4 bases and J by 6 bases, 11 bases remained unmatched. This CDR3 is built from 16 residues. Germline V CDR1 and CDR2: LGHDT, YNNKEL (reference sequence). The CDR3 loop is CASSPLKLAGASEQYF. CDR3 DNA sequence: TGTGCCAGCAGCCCCCTAAAACTAGCGGGAGCCAGCGAGCAGTACTTC.

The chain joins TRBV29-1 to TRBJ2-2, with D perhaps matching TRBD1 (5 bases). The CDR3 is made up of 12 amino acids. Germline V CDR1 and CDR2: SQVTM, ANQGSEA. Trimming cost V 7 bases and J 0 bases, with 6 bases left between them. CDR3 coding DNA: TGCAGCGGACAGTCGAACACCGGGGAGCTGTTTTTT. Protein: CSGQSNTGELFF.

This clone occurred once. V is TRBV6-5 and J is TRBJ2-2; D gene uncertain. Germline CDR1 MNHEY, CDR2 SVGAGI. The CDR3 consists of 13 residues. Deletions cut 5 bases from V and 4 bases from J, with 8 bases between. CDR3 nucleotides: TGTGCCAGCAGTACGTTCGGCACCGGGGAGCTGTTTTTT. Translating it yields CASSTFGTGELFF.

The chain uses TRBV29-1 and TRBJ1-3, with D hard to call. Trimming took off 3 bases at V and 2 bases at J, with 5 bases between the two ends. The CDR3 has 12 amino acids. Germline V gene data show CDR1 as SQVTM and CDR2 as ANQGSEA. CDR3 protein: CSVERAGNTIYF. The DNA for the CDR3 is TGCAGCGTTGAGCGGGCTGGAAACACCATATATTTT.

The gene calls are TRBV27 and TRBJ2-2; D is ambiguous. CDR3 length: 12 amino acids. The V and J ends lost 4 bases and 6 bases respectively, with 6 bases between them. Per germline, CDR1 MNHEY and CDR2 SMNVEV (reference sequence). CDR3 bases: TGTGCCAGCAGTTGGAGTGCCGGGGAGCTGTTTTTT. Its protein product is CASSWSAGELFF.

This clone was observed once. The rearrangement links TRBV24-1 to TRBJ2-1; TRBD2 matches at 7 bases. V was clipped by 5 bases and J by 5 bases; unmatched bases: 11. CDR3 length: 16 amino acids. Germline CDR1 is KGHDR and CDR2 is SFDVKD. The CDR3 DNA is TGTGCCACCAGTGCCCTGGGGGGGGGAAGGAACAATGAGCAGTTCTTC. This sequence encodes CATSALGGGRNNEQFF.

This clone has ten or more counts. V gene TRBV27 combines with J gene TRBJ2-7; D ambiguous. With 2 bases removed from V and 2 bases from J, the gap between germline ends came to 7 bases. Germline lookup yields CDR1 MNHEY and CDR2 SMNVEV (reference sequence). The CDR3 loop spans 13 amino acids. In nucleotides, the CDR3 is TGTGCCAGCAGTTTAACTGAACCCTACGAGCAGTACTTC. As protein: CASSLTEPYEQYF.

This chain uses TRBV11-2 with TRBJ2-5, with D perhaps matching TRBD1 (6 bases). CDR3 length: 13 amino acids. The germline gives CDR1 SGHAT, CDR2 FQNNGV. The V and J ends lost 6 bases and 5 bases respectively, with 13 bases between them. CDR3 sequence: CASSQRQAETQYF. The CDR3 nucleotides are TGTGCCAGCAGTCAGAGACAGGCTGAGACCCAGTACTTC.

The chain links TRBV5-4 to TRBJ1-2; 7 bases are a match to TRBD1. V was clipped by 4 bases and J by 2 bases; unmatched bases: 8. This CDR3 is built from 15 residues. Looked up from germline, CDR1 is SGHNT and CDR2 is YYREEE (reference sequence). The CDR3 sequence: CASSLRTGGNYGYTF. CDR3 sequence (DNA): TGTGCCAGCAGCCTTCGGACAGGAGGGAACTATGGCTACACCTTC.

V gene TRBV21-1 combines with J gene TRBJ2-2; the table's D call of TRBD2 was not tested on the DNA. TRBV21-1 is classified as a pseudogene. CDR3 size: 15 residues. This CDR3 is CARGGTRAHPGELFF. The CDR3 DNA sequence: TGTGCCAGGGGCGGAACTAGAGCCCACCCCGGGGAGCTGTTTTTT.

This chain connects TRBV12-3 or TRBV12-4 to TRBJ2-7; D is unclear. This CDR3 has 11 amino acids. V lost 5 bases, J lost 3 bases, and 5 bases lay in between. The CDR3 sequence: CASSRGYEQYF. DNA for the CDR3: TGTGCCAGCAGTCGCGGCTACGAGCAGTACTTC.

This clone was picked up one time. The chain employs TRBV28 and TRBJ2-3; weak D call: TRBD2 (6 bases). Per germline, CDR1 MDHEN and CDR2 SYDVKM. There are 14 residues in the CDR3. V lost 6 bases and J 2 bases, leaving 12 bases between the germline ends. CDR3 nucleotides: TGTGCCAGCAGCTGGGACTCCCTCACAGATACGCAGTATTTT. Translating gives CASSWDSLTDTQYF.